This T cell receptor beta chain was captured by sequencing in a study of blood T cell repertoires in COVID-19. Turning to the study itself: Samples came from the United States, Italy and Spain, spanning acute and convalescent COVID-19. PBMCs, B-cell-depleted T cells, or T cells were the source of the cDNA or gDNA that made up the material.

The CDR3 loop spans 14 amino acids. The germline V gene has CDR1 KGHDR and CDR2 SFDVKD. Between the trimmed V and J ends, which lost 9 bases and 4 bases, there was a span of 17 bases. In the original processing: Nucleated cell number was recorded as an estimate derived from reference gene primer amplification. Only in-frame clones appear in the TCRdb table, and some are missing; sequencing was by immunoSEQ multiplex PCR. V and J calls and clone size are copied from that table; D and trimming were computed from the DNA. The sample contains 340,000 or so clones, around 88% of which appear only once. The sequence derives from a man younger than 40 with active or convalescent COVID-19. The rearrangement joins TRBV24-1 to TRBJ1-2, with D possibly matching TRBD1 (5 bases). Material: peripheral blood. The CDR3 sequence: CATVPAQGTYGYTF. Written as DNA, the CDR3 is TGTGCCACCGTCCCGGCCCAGGGAACCTATGGCTACACCTTC.